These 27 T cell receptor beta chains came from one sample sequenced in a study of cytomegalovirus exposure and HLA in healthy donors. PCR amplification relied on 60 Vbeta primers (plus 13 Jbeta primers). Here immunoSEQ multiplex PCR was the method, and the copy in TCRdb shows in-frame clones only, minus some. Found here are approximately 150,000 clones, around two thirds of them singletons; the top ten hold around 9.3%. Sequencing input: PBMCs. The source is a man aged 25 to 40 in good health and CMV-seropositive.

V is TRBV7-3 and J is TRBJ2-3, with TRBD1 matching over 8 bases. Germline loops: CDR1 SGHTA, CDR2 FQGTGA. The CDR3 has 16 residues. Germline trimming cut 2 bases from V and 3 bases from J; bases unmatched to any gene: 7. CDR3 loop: CASSLEVTGETDTQYF. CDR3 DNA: TGTGCCAGCAGCTTAGAAGTGACAGGGGAAACAGATACGCAGTATTTT. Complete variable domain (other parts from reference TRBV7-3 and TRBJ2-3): GAGVSQTPSNKVTEKGKYVELRCDPISGHTALYWYRQSLGQGPEFLIYFQGTGAADDSGLPNDRFFAVRPEGSVSTLKIQRTERGDSAVYLCASSLEVTGETDTQYFGPGTRLTVL.

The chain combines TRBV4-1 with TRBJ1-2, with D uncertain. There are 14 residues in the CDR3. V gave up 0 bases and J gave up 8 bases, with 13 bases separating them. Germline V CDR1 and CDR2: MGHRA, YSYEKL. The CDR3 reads CASSQDLGLEGYTF. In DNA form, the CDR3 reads TGCGCCAGCAGCCAAGACCTGGGCCTTGAGGGCTACACCTTC.

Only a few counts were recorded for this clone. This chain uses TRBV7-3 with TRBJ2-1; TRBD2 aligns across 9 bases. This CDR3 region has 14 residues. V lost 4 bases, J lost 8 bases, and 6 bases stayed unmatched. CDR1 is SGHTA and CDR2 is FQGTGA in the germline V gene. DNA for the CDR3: TGTGCCAGCAGCTCACACGGGACTAGCCATGAGCAGTTCTTC. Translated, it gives CASSSHGTSHEQFF. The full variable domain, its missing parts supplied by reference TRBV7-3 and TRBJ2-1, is GAGVSQTPSNKVTEKGKYVELRCDPISGHTALYWYRQSLGQGPEFLIYFQGTGAADDSGLPNDRFFAVRPEGSVSTLKIQRTERGDSAVYLCASSSHGTSHEQFFGPGTRLTVL.

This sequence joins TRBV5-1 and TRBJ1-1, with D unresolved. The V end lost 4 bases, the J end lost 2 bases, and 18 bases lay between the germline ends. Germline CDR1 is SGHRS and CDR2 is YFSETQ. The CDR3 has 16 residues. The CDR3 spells CASSVQPTTTNTEAFF. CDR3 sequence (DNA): TGCGCCAGCAGCGTACAACCTACGACAACCAACACTGAAGCTTTCTTT.

The CDR3 DNA sequence: TGTGCCAGCAGTGATAGACTTGAGGGTCTGGGAAACACCATATATTTT. This sequence encodes CASSDRLEGLGNTIYF. The V gene is TRBV25-1, the J gene TRBJ1-3; D uncertain. The V gene's germline CDR1 is MGHDK and CDR2 SYGVNS. This CDR3 spans 16 amino acids. V was trimmed by 3 bases and J by 4 bases, leaving 16 bases between them.

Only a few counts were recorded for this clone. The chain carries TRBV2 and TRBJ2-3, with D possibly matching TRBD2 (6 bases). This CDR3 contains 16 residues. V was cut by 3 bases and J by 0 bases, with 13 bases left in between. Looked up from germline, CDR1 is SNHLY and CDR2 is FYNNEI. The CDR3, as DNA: TGTGCCAGCAGTGACCTAGCGAGTACTAGCACAGATACGCAGTATTTT. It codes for CASSDLASTSTDTQYF.

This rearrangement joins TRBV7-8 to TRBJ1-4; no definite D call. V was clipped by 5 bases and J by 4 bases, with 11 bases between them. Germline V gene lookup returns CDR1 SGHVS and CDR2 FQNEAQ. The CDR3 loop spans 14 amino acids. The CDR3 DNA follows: TGTGCCAGCAGCCCCCTTGCCAGTAATGAAAAACTGTTTTTT. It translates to CASSPLASNEKLFF.

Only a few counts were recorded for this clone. DNA of the CDR3: TGTGCCACATATAGGGGGTCCTACGAGCAGTACTTC. It is translated as CATYRGSYEQYF. The rearrangement joins TRBV2 to TRBJ2-7; D is perhaps TRBD1 (6 bases). Germline CDR1 reads SNHLY; CDR2 reads FYNNEI. V was clipped by 10 bases and J by 1 base, with 11 bases between them. The CDR3 is 12 residues long.

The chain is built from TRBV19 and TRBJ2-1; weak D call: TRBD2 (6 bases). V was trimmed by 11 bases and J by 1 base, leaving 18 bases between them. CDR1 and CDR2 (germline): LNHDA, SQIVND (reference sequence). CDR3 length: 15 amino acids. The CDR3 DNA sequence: TGTGCCTCACAACTCGGGGGTGGGTCCTACAATGAGCAGTTCTTC. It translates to CASQLGGGSYNEQFF.

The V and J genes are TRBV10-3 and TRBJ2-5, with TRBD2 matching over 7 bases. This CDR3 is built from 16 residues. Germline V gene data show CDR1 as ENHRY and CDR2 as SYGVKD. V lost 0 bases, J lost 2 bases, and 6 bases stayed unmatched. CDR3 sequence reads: CAISESIMRGQETQYF. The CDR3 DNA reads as TGTGCCATCAGTGAGTCGATCATGCGGGGGCAAGAGACCCAGTACTTC.

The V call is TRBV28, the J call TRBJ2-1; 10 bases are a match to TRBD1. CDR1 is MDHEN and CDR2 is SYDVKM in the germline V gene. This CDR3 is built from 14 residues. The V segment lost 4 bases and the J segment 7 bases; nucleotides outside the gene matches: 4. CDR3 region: CASSWGQGLNEQFF. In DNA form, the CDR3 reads TGTGCCAGCAGTTGGGGACAGGGGTTGAATGAGCAGTTCTTC. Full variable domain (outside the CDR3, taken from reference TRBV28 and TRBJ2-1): DVKVTQSSRYLVKRTGEKVFLECVQDMDHENMFWYRQDPGLGLRLIYFSYDVKMKEKGDIPEGYSVSREKKERFSLILESASTNQTSMYLCASSWGQGLNEQFFGPGTRLTVL.

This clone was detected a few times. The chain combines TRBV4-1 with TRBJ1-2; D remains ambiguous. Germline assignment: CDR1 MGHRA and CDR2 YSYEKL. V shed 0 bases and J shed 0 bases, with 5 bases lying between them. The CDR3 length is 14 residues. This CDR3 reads CASSQDGANYGYTF. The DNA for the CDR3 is TGCGCCAGCAGCCAAGACGGAGCTAACTATGGCTACACCTTC.

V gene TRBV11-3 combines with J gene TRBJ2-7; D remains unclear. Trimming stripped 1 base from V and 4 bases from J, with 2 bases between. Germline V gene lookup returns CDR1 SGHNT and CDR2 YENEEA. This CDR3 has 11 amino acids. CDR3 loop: CASSLVYEQYF. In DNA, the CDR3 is TGTGCCAGCAGCTTAGTATACGAGCAGTACTTC.

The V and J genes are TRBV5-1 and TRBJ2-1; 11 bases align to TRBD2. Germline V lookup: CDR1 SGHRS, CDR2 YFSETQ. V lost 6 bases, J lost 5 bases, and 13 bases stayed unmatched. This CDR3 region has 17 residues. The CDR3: CASNGVIGTSGDNEQFF. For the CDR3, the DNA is TGCGCCAGCAACGGGGTTATTGGGACTAGCGGAGACAATGAGCAGTTCTTC. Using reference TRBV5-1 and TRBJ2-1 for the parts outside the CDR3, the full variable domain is KAGVTQTPRYLIKTRGQQVTLSCSPISGHRSVSWYQQTPGQGLQFLFEYFSETQRNKGNFPGRFSGRQFSNSRSEMNVSTLELGDSALYLCASNGVIGTSGDNEQFFGPGTRLTVL.

The CDR3 nucleotides are TGTGCCAGCAGCCCACGACCCTCCCTAGCGGGAGTGAGCACAGATACGCAGTATTTT. Translation gives CASSPRPSLAGVSTDTQYF. The chain couples TRBV27 to TRBJ2-3, with 10 positions matching TRBD2. Germline loops: CDR1 MNHEY, CDR2 SMNVEV (reference sequence). This CDR3 region has 19 residues. The ends lost 6 bases at V and 0 bases at J; junction bases unmatched: 15.

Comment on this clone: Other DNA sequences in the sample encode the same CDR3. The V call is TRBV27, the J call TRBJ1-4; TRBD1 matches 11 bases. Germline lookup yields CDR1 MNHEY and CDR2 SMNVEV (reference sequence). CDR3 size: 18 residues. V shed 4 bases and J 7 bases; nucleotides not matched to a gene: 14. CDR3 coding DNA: TGTGCCAGCAGTTCGGCCCGGGACAGGGGGAAGTATGGTGAAAAACTGTTTTTT. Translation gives CASSSARDRGKYGEKLFF.

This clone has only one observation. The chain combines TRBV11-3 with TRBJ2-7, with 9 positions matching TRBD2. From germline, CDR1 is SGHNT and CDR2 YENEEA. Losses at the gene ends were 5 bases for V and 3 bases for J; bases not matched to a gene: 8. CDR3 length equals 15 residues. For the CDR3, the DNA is TGTGCCAGCAGCCTCCCTAGCGGGGTGGGCTACGAGCAGTACTTC. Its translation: CASSLPSGVGYEQYF.

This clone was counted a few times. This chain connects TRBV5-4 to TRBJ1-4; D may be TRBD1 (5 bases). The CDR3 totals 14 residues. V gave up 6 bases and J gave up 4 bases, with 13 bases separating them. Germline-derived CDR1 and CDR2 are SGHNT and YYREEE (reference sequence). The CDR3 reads CASTSGLNNEKLFF. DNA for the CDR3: TGTGCCAGCACCTCAGGGTTGAATAATGAAAAACTGTTTTTT.

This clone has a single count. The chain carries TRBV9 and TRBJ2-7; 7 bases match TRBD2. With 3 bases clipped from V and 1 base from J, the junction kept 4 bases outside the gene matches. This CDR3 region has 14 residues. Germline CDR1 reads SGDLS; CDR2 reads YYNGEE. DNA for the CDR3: TGTGCCAGCAGCGCCTCGGGACTATCCTACGAGCAGTACTTC. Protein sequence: CASSASGLSYEQYF.

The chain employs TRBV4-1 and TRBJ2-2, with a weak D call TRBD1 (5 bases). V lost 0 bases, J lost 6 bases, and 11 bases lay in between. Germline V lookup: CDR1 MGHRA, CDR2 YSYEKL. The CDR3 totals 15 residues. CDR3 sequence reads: CASSQDSRVAGELFF. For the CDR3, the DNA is TGCGCCAGCAGCCAAGATTCCAGGGTTGCCGGGGAGCTGTTTTTT.

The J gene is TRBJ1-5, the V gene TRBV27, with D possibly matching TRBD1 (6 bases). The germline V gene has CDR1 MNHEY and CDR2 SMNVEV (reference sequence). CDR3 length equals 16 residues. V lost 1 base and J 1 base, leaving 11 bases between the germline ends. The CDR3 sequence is CASSLYMGASNQPQHF. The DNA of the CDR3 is TGTGCCAGCAGTTTATATATGGGGGCCAGCAATCAGCCCCAGCATTTT.

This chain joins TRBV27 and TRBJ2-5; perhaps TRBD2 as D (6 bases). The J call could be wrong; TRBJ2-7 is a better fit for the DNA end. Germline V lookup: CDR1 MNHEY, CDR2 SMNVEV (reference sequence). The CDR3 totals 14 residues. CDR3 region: CASSSLGGAYEQYF. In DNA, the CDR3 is TGTGCCAGCAGTTCCCTGGGGGGAGCCTACGAGCAGTACTTC.

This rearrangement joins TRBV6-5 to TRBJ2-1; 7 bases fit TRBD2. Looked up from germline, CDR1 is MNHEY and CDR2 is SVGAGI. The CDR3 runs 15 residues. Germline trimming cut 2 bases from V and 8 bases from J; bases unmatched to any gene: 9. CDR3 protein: CASSYPRRGVDEQFF. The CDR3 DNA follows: TGTGCCAGCAGTTACCCAAGACGGGGGGTCGATGAGCAGTTCTTC.

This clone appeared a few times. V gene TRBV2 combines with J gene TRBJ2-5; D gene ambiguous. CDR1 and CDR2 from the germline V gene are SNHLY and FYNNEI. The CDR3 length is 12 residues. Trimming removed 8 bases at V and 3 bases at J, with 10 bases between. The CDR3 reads CASLGRKETQYF. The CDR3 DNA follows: TGTGCCAGCCTGGGCAGGAAAGAGACCCAGTACTTC.

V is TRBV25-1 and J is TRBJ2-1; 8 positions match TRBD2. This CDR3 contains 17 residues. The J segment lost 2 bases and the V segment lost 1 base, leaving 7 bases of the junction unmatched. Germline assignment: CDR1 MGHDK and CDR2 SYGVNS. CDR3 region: CASSESLAGPAYNEQFF. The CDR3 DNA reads TGTGCCAGCAGTGAATCTTTAGCGGGACCCGCCTACAATGAGCAGTTCTTC.

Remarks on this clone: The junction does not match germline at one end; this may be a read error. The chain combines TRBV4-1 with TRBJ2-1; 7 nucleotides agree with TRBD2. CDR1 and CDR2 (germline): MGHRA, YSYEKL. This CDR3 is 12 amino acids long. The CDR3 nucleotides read TGCGCCAGCGGGAGGGCCTATAATGAGCAGTTCTTC. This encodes CASGRAYNEQFF.

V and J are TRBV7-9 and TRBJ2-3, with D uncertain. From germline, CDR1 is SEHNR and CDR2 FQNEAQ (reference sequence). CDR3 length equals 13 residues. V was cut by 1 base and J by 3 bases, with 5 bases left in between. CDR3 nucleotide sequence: TGTGCCAGCAGCTTAGGGCCGACAGATACGCAGTATTTT. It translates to CASSLGPTDTQYF.